This is a list of T cell receptor beta chains from one sample in a study of PD-L1 blockade in urothelial cancer. The protocol was immunoSEQ multiplex PCR, while the TCRdb copy is restricted to in-frame clones and leaves out a portion. This sample yields around 49,000 clones, of which roughly 91% are seen a single time; 2.4% belongs to the top ten. This sample comprised PBMCs, obtained around atezolizumab (anti-PD-L1) treatment. Source of these receptors: a man in his sixties with urothelial cancer. CDR3s include the opening cysteine and the closing phenylalanine or tryptophan. Each record gives: CDR3 protein, V gene.

CDR3aa: CASSLTGTGGNNQPQHF
v_gene: TRBV7-9

CDR3aa: CAWDRDYEQYF
v_gene: TRBV30

CDR3aa: CASSPSSGIYNEQFF
v_gene: TRBV7-9

CDR3aa: CASSPTQGHPYEQYF
v_gene: TRBV28

CDR3aa: CASTPGWENTEAFF
v_gene: TRBV10-2

CDR3aa: CASTGQVTYEQYF
v_gene: TRBV25-1

CDR3aa: CASSDDRGRNTGELFF
v_gene: TRBV9

CDR3aa: CASSSTGSTQYF
v_gene: TRBV27

CDR3aa: CASSQGDLNTGELFF
v_gene: TRBV19

CDR3aa: CASSLAGGNYNEQFF
v_gene: TRBV5-1

CDR3aa: CASDLREGYGYTF
v_gene: TRBV28

CDR3aa: CASSPGGGGQPQHF
v_gene: TRBV18

CDR3aa: CASSYSDRAIQETQYF
v_gene: TRBV5-1

CDR3aa: CASSLERDSYEQYF
v_gene: TRBV7-2

CDR3aa: CASSLGTSGGGYEQYF
v_gene: TRBV5-1

CDR3aa: CASSLAGLAGVKKKFF
v_gene: TRBV5-4

CDR3aa: CASSPVSSGGHF
v_gene: TRBV11-2

CDR3aa: CASRFAGEGRETQYF
v_gene: TRBV5-4

CDR3aa: CASSGGVAGGSDTQYF
v_gene: TRBV10-2

CDR3aa: CASSLRQGGYGYTF
v_gene: TRBV5-1

CDR3aa: CASRMGENYGYTF
v_gene: TRBV28

CDR3aa: CASSFSVETQYF
v_gene: TRBV7-2

CDR3aa: CASTAYSQETQYF
v_gene: TRBV7-2

CDR3aa: CASSYSFLAGNGELFF
v_gene: TRBV6-5

CDR3aa: CASRGRQAPYGYTF
v_gene: TRBV21-1